This T cell receptor (beta chain) was profiled in a study of blood T cell repertoires in COVID-19. Study context: Acute-phase and convalescent COVID-19 samples originated in the United States, Italy and Spain. In each case, the material was cDNA or gDNA derived from T cells, B-cell-depleted T cells, or PBMCs.

Original analysis: How many nucleated cells were present was estimated from reference gene primer amplification. This table comes from immunoSEQ multiplex PCR, and its TCRdb copy is limited to in-frame clones, with some not included. From that table come the V and J calls and clone size; the DNA was used to work out D and trimming. The table lists under 140,000 clones, around 79% of them singletons. The sample taken for sequencing was peripheral blood. The sequence derives from a woman older than 75 with active or convalescent COVID-19.

CDR3 sequence reads: CASSYPQRGSYNEQFF. CDR3 sequence (DNA): TGTGCCAGCAGTTACCCCCAGCGCGGGTCCTACAATGAGCAGTTCTTC. The chain links TRBV6-2 or TRBV6-3 to TRBJ2-1; tentatively, D is TRBD2 (5 bases). The CDR3 runs 16 residues. Germline lookup yields CDR1 MNHEY and CDR2 SVGEGT. V was pared by 2 bases and J by 1 base, with 12 bases between.